The present TCR beta chain was sequenced within a study of early T cells in non-severe SARS-CoV-2 infection. In its sample, this clonotype was seen many times. CDR1 is SGHNT and CDR2 is YENEEA in the germline V gene. The CDR3 runs 14 residues. V shed 2 bases and J shed 8 bases, with 13 bases lying between them. Individual cDNA molecules were tagged with unique molecular identifiers, the study reported. A single record per CDR3 protein comes from TCRdb applying MiXCR to the 5' RACE reads. Here the sample spans roughly 35,000 distinct CDR3 sequences, approximately 4.1% being singletons. This clonotype originated in an adult who was a healthcare worker with PCR-confirmed SARS-CoV-2 infection or an uninfected control (not recorded which). Sequenced material: whole blood. The chain recombines TRBV11-3 with TRBJ2-1; D uncertain. The CDR3 region is CASSLQLPGDEQFF. The CDR3 coding sequence is TGTGCCAGCAGCTTACAGCTCCCTGGGGATGAGCAGTTCTTC.